The 10 T cell receptor beta chains given below trace back to one sample, sequenced in a study of T-cell memory formation after mild COVID-19. TCRdb processed the 5' RACE reads anew with MiXCR; each CDR3 protein has one entry. The sample has 250,000 to 400,000 distinct CDR3 sequences, roughly an eighth seen once. Sequences were obtained from PBMCs or a T cell subset sorted from them (not recorded which). These receptors were obtained from a man aged 18 to 29 who had mild COVID-19 (a few samples of this study predate the infection). Cell type and time point are not known.

The sample holds a few counts of this clonotype. This chain uses TRBV20-1 with TRBJ2-7; the D gene could be TRBD1 or TRBD2 (7 bases each). CDR3 length: 14 residues. CDR1 is DFQATT, CDR2 SNEGSKA, per germline (reference sequence). Deletions cut 3 bases from V and 3 bases from J, with 15 bases between. CDR3 residues: CSASQGGRLYEQYF. In DNA, the CDR3 is TGCAGTGCTAGTCAGGGGGGGCGCCTCTACGAGCAGTACTTC.

This clonotype was seen a few times. The rearrangement uses TRBV15 and TRBJ2-3; possibly TRBD1 or TRBD2 for D (6 bases each). Trimming removed 0 bases from V and 0 bases from J, with 13 bases in between. The CDR3 runs 17 residues. Germline values: CDR1 LNHNV, CDR2 YYDKDF (reference sequence). In nucleotides, the CDR3 is TGTGCCACCAGCAGAGAATCCGGGGGCTTTAGCACAGATACGCAGTATTTT. Its protein is CATSRESGGFSTDTQYF.

This clonotype was seen a few times. The chain joins TRBV13 to TRBJ1-1; D gene ambiguous. The CDR3 has 12 amino acids. Trimming took 2 bases from V and 8 from J, leaving 9 bases between them. CDR1 PRHDT and CDR2 FYEKMQ come from the germline V gene (reference sequence). The CDR3 spells CASSLIENEAFF. DNA for the CDR3: TGTGCCAGCAGCTTAATCGAGAACGAAGCTTTCTTT. Together with reference TRBV13 and TRBJ1-1, the CDR3 gives the full variable domain: AAGVIQSPRHLIKEKRETATLKCYPIPRHDTVYWYQQGPGQDPQFLISFYEKMQSDKGSIPDRFSAQQFSDYHSELNMSSLELGDSALYFCASSLIENEAFFGQGTRLTVV.

In this sample, this clonotype turned up once. The chain combines TRBV12-3 or TRBV12-4 with TRBJ2-5; D remains unclear. V lost 1 base and J 4 bases, leaving 7 bases between the germline ends. This CDR3 is 13 amino acids long. The CDR3 bases are TGTGCCAGCAGTTTAGTTGACCCAGAGACCCAGTACTTC. It yields the protein CASSLVDPETQYF.

This clonotype has only a few counts. The chain has TRBV24-1 and TRBJ2-2; 7 nucleotides match TRBD1. The germline V gene encodes CDR1 KGHDR and CDR2 SFDVKD. The trim removed 2 bases at V and 3 bases at J, leaving 5 bases unmatched. The CDR3 has 16 amino acids. CDR3 DNA: TGTGCCACCAGTGATTCGGGACAGAGGTACACCGGGGAGCTGTTTTTT. Its protein product is CATSDSGQRYTGELFF.

The gene calls are TRBV7-2 and TRBJ2-2, with a tentative D call TRBD1 (6 bases). This CDR3 spans 17 amino acids. V gave up 1 base and J gave up 4 bases, with 16 bases separating them. The germline gives CDR1 SGHTA, CDR2 FQGNSA. The CDR3 reads CASSLDLGGGPTGELFF. Here the CDR3 DNA reads TGTGCCAGCAGCTTAGATCTTGGGGGCGGACCCACCGGGGAGCTGTTTTTT.

The rearrangement links TRBV7-9 to TRBJ2-1; possibly TRBD1 for D (6 bases). This CDR3 has 16 residues. Germline V CDR1 and CDR2: SEHNR, FQNEAQ (reference sequence). V lost 5 bases, J lost 14 bases, and 28 bases lay in between. CDR3 DNA sequence: TGTGCCAGCAGCGTGCAACAGGGTCGGGGCCCACGTGTCGAGTTCTTC. It specifies CASSVQQGRGPRVEFF.

This chain joins TRBV29-1 and TRBJ2-1, with a tentative D call TRBD1 (5 bases). Per germline, CDR1 SQVTM and CDR2 ANQGSEA. This CDR3 is built from 12 residues. The germline V and J ends were trimmed by 1 base and 8 bases, with 9 bases remaining between them. CDR3: CSVEGVGDEQFF. In DNA, the CDR3 is TGCAGCGTTGAAGGTGTAGGGGATGAGCAGTTCTTC.

The chain is built from TRBV12-5 and TRBJ2-1; 7 positions match TRBD2. Trimming cost V 2 bases and J 1 base; bases outside gene matches: 8. Looked up from germline, CDR1 is LGHNT and CDR2 is FRNRAP. The CDR3 sequence is 17 residues long. The CDR3: CASGLPRGVRSYNEQFF. Here the CDR3 DNA reads TGTGCTAGTGGTTTGCCTCGGGGGGTACGGTCCTACAATGAGCAGTTCTTC. Supplemented by reference TRBV12-5 and TRBJ2-1, the full variable domain reads DARVTQTPRHKVTEMGQEVTMRCQPILGHNTVFWYRQTMMQGLELLAYFRNRAPLDDSGMPKDRFSAEMPDATLATLKIQPSEPRDSAVYFCASGLPRGVRSYNEQFFGPGTRLTVL.

This clonotype occurred a few times. The CDR3 DNA reads TGTGCCAGCAGTTTTAGGCTAGCGGGGGGTCCGAACACCGGGGAGCTGTTTTTT. Its protein is CASSFRLAGGPNTGELFF. The rearrangement links TRBV28 to TRBJ2-2; 11 nucleotides match TRBD2. Germline loops: CDR1 MDHEN, CDR2 SYDVKM. The CDR3 spans 18 residues. V lost 3 bases, J lost 0 bases, and 6 bases stayed unmatched.